This T cell receptor (beta chain) is drawn from a study of early T cells in non-severe SARS-CoV-2 infection. Study-wide context: Chains were unpaired, as sequencing was done on bulk RNA from unsorted whole blood.

TCRdb re-derived calls from the 5' RACE reads in MiXCR, one entry per CDR3 protein. Of around 32,000 distinct CDR3 sequences listed, about 5.7% were seen once; the top ten hold more than 5%. The V gene's germline CDR1 is DFQATT and CDR2 SNEGSKA (reference sequence). Trimming pared 6 bases from V and 0 bases from J, leaving 18 bases between. This CDR3 has 16 residues. Sample share makes this clonotype medium-sized. This TCR came from an adult who was a healthcare worker with PCR-confirmed SARS-CoV-2 infection or an uninfected control (not recorded which). V usage is TRBV20-1 and J usage is TRBJ2-1; weak D call: TRBD1 (6 bases). The sequencing input was whole blood. CDR3 bases: TGCAGTGCCCAGGCTTACTGGACAGCCTCCTACAATGAGCAGTTCTTC. Translating it yields CSAQAYWTASYNEQFF.